These 14 T cell receptor beta chains were sequenced from one sample in a study of shared clonotypes between healthy human individuals. Using immunoSEQ multiplex PCR, the repertoire was profiled, and TCRdb retains in-frame clones only, with some absent. This table has some 1 million clones, approximately 70% appearing once. Sequencing was done on a sample of memory CD4+ T cells sorted from blood. Described subset: CD45RA-negative fraction. The receptors derive from a man between 18 and 35 years old in good health.

V and J are TRBV25-1 and TRBJ1-3, with D possibly matching TRBD1 (6 bases). The germline V and J ends were trimmed by 3 bases and 7 bases, with 16 bases remaining between them. Germline values: CDR1 MGHDK, CDR2 SYGVNS. The CDR3 is 15 amino acids. DNA of the CDR3: TGTGCCAGCAGTGATGCCGGGACAACCGGCAACACCATATATTTT. It specifies CASSDAGTTGNTIYF.

V and J are TRBV19 and TRBJ2-2; D is unclear. Between the trimmed V and J ends, which lost 7 bases and 4 bases, there was a span of 10 bases. The germline gives CDR1 LNHDA, CDR2 SQIVND (reference sequence). The CDR3 is 13 amino acids. The CDR3 sequence is CASMWKLTGELFF. CDR3 nucleotide sequence: TGTGCCAGTATGTGGAAGCTCACCGGGGAGCTGTTTTTT. Complete variable domain (other parts from reference TRBV19 and TRBJ2-2): DGGITQSPKYLFRKEGQNVTLSCEQNLNHDAMYWYRQDPGQGLRLIYYSQIVNDFQKGDIAEGYSVSREKKESFPLTVTSAQKNPTAFYLCASMWKLTGELFFGEGSRLTVL.

The chain carries TRBV4-1 and TRBJ1-6, with 8 bases lining up with TRBD1. Germline V CDR1 and CDR2: MGHRA, YSYEKL. V was pared by 0 bases and J by 14 bases, with 9 bases of the junction left unmatched. CDR3 size: 15 residues. The CDR3 DNA follows: TGCGCCAGCAGCCAAGAAGACAGGGGCCGGGGAGCCCTCCACTTT. Translation: CASSQEDRGRGALHF.

The genes are TRBV19 and TRBJ1-1; D not resolved. Per germline, CDR1 LNHDA and CDR2 SQIVND (reference sequence). Trimming removed 2 bases at V and 3 bases at J, with 10 bases between. This CDR3 spans 14 amino acids. The CDR3 is CASSIREGDTEAFF. The CDR3 region has the DNA TGTGCCAGTAGTATAAGAGAAGGAGACACTGAAGCTTTCTTT.

The V gene is TRBV6-1, the J gene TRBJ2-7; 9 bases line up with TRBD1. The junction had 6 bases not matched to a gene; V was cut back by 8 bases and J by 4 bases. The V gene's germline CDR1 is MNHNS and CDR2 SASEGT. There are 13 residues in the CDR3. The CDR3 DNA is TGTGCCAGCGGGGGGACAGGGACGTACGAGCAGTACTTC. Translating it yields CASGGTGTYEQYF.

The genes are TRBV25-1 and TRBJ2-2; TRBD1 is a possible D gene (6 bases). Trimming took 3 bases from V and 11 from J, leaving 13 bases between them. The germline CDR1 and CDR2 sequences are MGHDK and SYGVNS. The CDR3 has 13 amino acids. For the CDR3, the DNA is TGTGCCAGCAGTGAGGCAGGGGCCCGCGAGCTGTTTTTT. This translates into CASSEAGARELFF.

V is TRBV7-9 and J is TRBJ1-5, with D perhaps matching TRBD1 (6 bases). V was cut by 5 bases and J by 8 bases, with 13 bases left in between. The length of the CDR3 is 13 residues. The germline V gene encodes CDR1 SEHNR and CDR2 FQNEAQ (reference sequence). The CDR3 bases are TGTGCCAGCAGCCCAGGACAGAGGGAGCCCCAGCATTTT. Protein sequence: CASSPGQREPQHF.

This chain links TRBV28 with TRBJ2-1; perhaps D is TRBD1 or TRBD2 (5 bases each). Deletions cut 8 bases from V and 12 bases from J, with 23 bases between. CDR3 size: 14 residues. Germline values: CDR1 MDHEN, CDR2 SYDVKM. DNA for the CDR3: TGTGCCAGCTCGACCTACCCGGGGCCCGTAGGGCAGTTCTTC. As protein: CASSTYPGPVGQFF.

CDR3 loop: CASSPDAGTWATEAFF. The CDR3 bases are TGTGCCAGCAGCCCAGACGCCGGGACGTGGGCCACTGAAGCTTTCTTT. This rearrangement joins TRBV9 to TRBJ1-1; D is perhaps TRBD1 (5 bases). The V end was cut by 4 bases, the J end by 4 bases, with 20 bases between. Germline-derived CDR1 and CDR2 are SGDLS and YYNGEE. The CDR3 is made up of 16 amino acids.

This clone showed up just a few times. The V and J genes are TRBV18 and TRBJ1-1; maybe TRBD1 (6 bases). The CDR3 consists of 13 residues. Trimming cost V 6 bases and J 6 bases, with 14 bases left between them. Germline V gene data show CDR1 as KGHSH and CDR2 as LQKENI. CDR3 residues: CASSREGQSEAFF. The DNA for the CDR3 is TGTGCCAGCTCGCGAGAAGGACAGTCTGAAGCTTTCTTT.

This clone appeared a single time. The chain carries TRBV28 and TRBJ1-1; maybe TRBD1 (5 bases). The CDR3 has 15 residues. Per germline, CDR1 MDHEN and CDR2 SYDVKM. Trimming removed 10 bases from V and 4 bases from J, with 22 bases in between. CDR3 region: CATTGASRAATEAFF. DNA of the CDR3: TGTGCCACTACTGGGGCATCCAGGGCGGCCACTGAAGCTTTCTTT. The full variable domain, in which reference TRBV28 and TRBJ1-1 provide the parts outside the CDR3, is DVKVTQSSRYLVKRTGEKVFLECVQDMDHENMFWYRQDPGLGLRLIYFSYDVKMKEKGDIPEGYSVSREKKERFSLILESASTNQTSMYLCATTGASRAATEAFFGQGTRLTVV.

The gene calls are TRBV29-1 and TRBJ1-4, with D possibly TRBD1 on 5 matching bases. CDR1 and CDR2 from the germline V gene are SQVTM and ANQGSEA. The V gene lost 7 bases and the J gene lost 0 bases, with 15 bases spanning the gap. The length of the CDR3 is 15 residues. CDR3 bases: TGCAGCGGGACGCAGGGAGGCGCAACTAATGAAAAACTGTTTTTT. This translates into CSGTQGGATNEKLFF.

This clone was observed at least ten times. This chain connects TRBV27 to TRBJ1-1; D may be TRBD1 (6 bases). Trimming pared 4 bases from V and 0 bases from J, leaving 15 bases between. The length of the CDR3 is 16 residues. Germline V gives CDR1 MNHEY, CDR2 SMNVEV (reference sequence). The CDR3 sequence: CASSSVQGVVNTEAFF. The DNA for the CDR3 is TGTGCCAGCAGTTCAGTACAGGGCGTAGTGAACACTGAAGCTTTCTTT.

The V gene is TRBV6-1, the J gene TRBJ2-5; 7 nucleotides line up with TRBD1. The end of the DNA fits TRBJ2-7 better, so the J call may be wrong. From germline, CDR1 is MNHNS and CDR2 SASEGT. There are 14 residues in the CDR3. The CDR3 loop reads CASSVTGTAYEQYF. Written as DNA, the CDR3 is TGTGCCAGCAGTGTTACCGGGACAGCCTACGAGCAGTACTTC.